Sequencing of this TCR beta chain was carried out in a study of blood T cell repertoires in COVID-19. This CDR3 comprises 14 residues. Germline CDR1 and CDR2: WNHNN and SYGVQD (reference sequence). Between the trimmed V and J ends, which lost 11 bases and 0 bases, there was a span of 14 bases. Assay: immunoSEQ multiplex PCR; the TCRdb copy retains only in-frame clones and omits some. The sample gives under 85,000 clones, around 85% of which show up once; under 6% is in the top ten. J is TRBJ2-1 and V is TRBV10-1; D may be TRBD2 (6 bases). This sequence was found in a man older than 75 with acute or convalescent COVID-19. Specimen: peripheral blood. CDR3 DNA sequence: TGCGCCGGCCACCGGGGGAGCTCCTACAATGAGCAGTTCTTC. Protein sequence: CAGHRGSSYNEQFF.